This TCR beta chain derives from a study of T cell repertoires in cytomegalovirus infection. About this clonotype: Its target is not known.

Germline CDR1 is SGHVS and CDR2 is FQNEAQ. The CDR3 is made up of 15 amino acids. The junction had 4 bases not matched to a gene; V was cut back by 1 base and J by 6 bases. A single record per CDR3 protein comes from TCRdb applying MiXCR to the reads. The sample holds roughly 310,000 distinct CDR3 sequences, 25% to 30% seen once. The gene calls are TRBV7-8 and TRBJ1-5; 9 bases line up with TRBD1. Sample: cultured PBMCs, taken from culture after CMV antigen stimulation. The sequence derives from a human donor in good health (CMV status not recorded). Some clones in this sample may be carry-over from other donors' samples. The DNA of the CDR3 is TGTGCCAGCAGCTTAGACAGGGGGCTGGGTCAGCCCCAGCATTTT. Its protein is CASSLDRGLGQPQHF.